Shown below are 30 T cell receptor beta chains from a single sample sequenced in a study of OX40 agonist ivuxolimab in advanced cancers. Only in-frame clones appear in the TCRdb table, and some are missing; sequencing was by immunoSEQ multiplex PCR. The sample consists of tens of thousands of clones, about 88% of them appearing once. The sequences come from CD4+ or CD8+ T cells sorted from blood, collected in a trial of the OX40 agonist ivuxolimab. These receptors were taken from an adult with an advanced solid tumor such as melanoma, head and neck, liver or kidney cancer.

The chain recombines TRBV6-1 with TRBJ2-3, with D tentatively TRBD1 (6 bases). CDR3 length equals 16 residues. V shed 2 bases and J shed 3 bases, with 15 bases lying between them. Germline V gene lookup returns CDR1 MNHNS and CDR2 SASEGT. DNA of the CDR3: TGTGCCAGCAGTGAAACCAGGGGTTCCTTTACAGATACGCAGTATTTT. Its translation is CASSETRGSFTDTQYF.

The sample holds one count of this clone. The chain joins TRBV10-3 to TRBJ2-5; perhaps TRBD2 as D (5 bases). The J call may be faulty, since TRBJ2-7 better matches the DNA end. Germline CDR1 reads ENHRY; CDR2 reads SYGVKD. The CDR3 consists of 13 residues. CDR3 in DNA: TGTGCCATCAAAGGGCCAGAGGGCTACGAGCAGTACTTC. This encodes CAIKGPEGYEQYF.

This CDR3 reads CASRLTGGNTEAFF. In nucleotides, the CDR3 is TGTGCCAGTAGGCTGACAGGGGGCAACACTGAAGCTTTCTTT. The rearrangement uses TRBV19 and TRBJ1-1, with TRBD1 matching over 10 bases. CDR3 length: 14 amino acids. Trimming removed 6 bases from V and 2 bases from J; junction bases left unmatched: 3. Germline V gene sequence: CDR1 LNHDA, CDR2 SQIVND (reference sequence).

The chain recombines TRBV6-4 with TRBJ2-3; 11 nucleotides align to TRBD1. The germline V gene has CDR1 MRHNA and CDR2 SNTAGT. Trimming at V came to 0 bases and at J to 4 bases, leaving 0 bases not matched to a gene. The CDR3 sequence is 15 residues long. The CDR3 region is CASSDSGQGADTQYF. CDR3 coding DNA: TGTGCCAGCAGTGACTCGGGACAGGGGGCAGATACGCAGTATTTT.

The chain carries TRBV4-1 and TRBJ2-7, with 10 bases matching TRBD2. Germline V gene lookup returns CDR1 MGHRA and CDR2 YSYEKL. This CDR3 comprises 17 residues. J lost 4 bases, V lost 0 bases, and 9 bases had no gene match. CDR3 loop: CASSQEALPAGGYEQYF. The CDR3 DNA is TGCGCCAGCAGCCAAGAGGCTCTGCCAGCGGGAGGGTACGAGCAGTACTTC.

The chain carries TRBV5-5 and TRBJ1-5; D gene unclear. The CDR3 sequence is 15 residues long. Germline values: CDR1 SGHKS, CDR2 YYEKEE (reference sequence). Trimming stripped 4 bases from V and 0 bases from J, with 11 bases between. Here the CDR3 DNA reads TGTGCCAGCAGCCCGCATCCTCATAGCAATCAGCCCCAGCATTTT. Translated: CASSPHPHSNQPQHF.

V is TRBV2 and J is TRBJ2-1; TRBD2 is a possible D gene (7 bases). The CDR3 runs to 14 residues. Germline values: CDR1 SNHLY, CDR2 FYNNEI. Trimming removed 6 bases from V and 7 bases from J, with 16 bases in between. Written as DNA, the CDR3 is TGTGCCAGCAGCGAGGCGGGGGCATTAAATGAGCAGTTCTTC. Its translation: CASSEAGALNEQFF.

The rearrangement links TRBV4-3 to TRBJ2-3; D may be TRBD1 or TRBD2 (6 bases each). V was shortened by 1 base and J by 2 bases, with 10 bases between the two germline ends. This CDR3 has 15 residues. Germline V CDR1 and CDR2: LGHNA, YSLEER. Here the CDR3 DNA reads TGCGCCAGCAGCCAAGGTGGGGGGCCCACAGATACGCAGTATTTT. This encodes CASSQGGGPTDTQYF.

The CDR3 reads CASSLEANEQFF. CDR3 bases: TGTGCCAGCAGCTTGGAAGCCAATGAGCAGTTCTTC. V is TRBV5-4 and J is TRBJ2-1, with D unresolved. V gave up 0 bases and J gave up 6 bases, with 4 bases separating them. Germline CDR1 SGHNT, CDR2 YYREEE (reference sequence). This CDR3 region has 12 residues.

This sequence joins TRBV9 and TRBJ2-5; 8 bases are shared with TRBD2. The J segment lost 5 bases and the V segment lost 4 bases, leaving 13 bases of the junction unmatched. The CDR3 is 16 amino acids. Germline V gene sequence: CDR1 SGDLS, CDR2 YYNGEE. The CDR3 DNA follows: TGTGCCAGCAGCCCCCCAATGGCGGGAGGTAGGGAGACCCAGTACTTC. Amino acid sequence: CASSPPMAGGRETQYF.

This clone qualifies as medium-sized. The chain couples TRBV19 to TRBJ2-1; D unclear. There are 13 residues in the CDR3. The germline CDR1 and CDR2 sequences are LNHDA and SQIVND (reference sequence). The V end lost 2 bases, the J end lost 5 bases, and 7 bases lay between the germline ends. This chain's CDR3 is CASSINSNNEQFF. CDR3 nucleotides: TGTGCCAGTAGTATAAACAGTAACAATGAGCAGTTCTTC.

The CDR3 region has the DNA TGTGCCAGCAGCCCCGGGGACACCTACGAGCAGTACTTC. Translating gives CASSPGDTYEQYF. The genes are TRBV6-5 and TRBJ2-7; tentative D call: TRBD1 (6 bases). Germline V gene lookup returns CDR1 MNHEY and CDR2 SVGAGI. The CDR3 is 13 residues long. V was cut by 6 bases and J by 2 bases, with 11 bases left in between.

The V and J genes are TRBV5-6 and TRBJ2-5; possibly TRBD1 or TRBD2 for D (5 bases each). This CDR3 is built from 16 residues. Germline V CDR1 and CDR2: SGHDT, YYEEEE. V was shortened by 4 bases and J by 5 bases, with 21 bases between the two germline ends. The CDR3 loop is CASSPETGTGGETQYF. Written as DNA, the CDR3 is TGTGCCAGCAGCCCGGAAACCGGGACCGGCGGGGAGACCCAGTACTTC.

The chain combines TRBV6-6 with TRBJ1-5; TRBD1 matches at 10 bases. With V trimmed by 5 bases and J by 6 bases, 4 bases remained unmatched. The germline gives CDR1 MNHNY, CDR2 SVGAGI (reference sequence). The CDR3 sequence is 14 residues long. The DNA of the CDR3 is TGTGCCAGCAGTACCGGACAGGGGGTTCAGCCCCAGCATTTT. This translates into CASSTGQGVQPQHF.

This clone qualifies as medium-sized. V is TRBV4-2 and J is TRBJ2-7; 9 bases line up with TRBD2. Germline CDR1 reads LGHNA; CDR2 reads YNFKEQ. V shed 3 bases and J 1 base; nucleotides not matched to a gene: 4. The CDR3 extends over 15 amino acids. The CDR3 region has the DNA TGTGCCAGCAGCCACCGACTAGCGGAGTCCTACGAGCAGTACTTC. This gives the protein CASSHRLAESYEQYF.

The rearrangement uses TRBV14 and TRBJ1-4, with TRBD1 as a possible D gene (5 bases). This CDR3 comprises 15 residues. Trimming cost V 0 bases and J 7 bases, with 12 bases left between them. Germline CDR1 reads SGHDN; CDR2 reads FVKESK. CDR3 bases: TGTGCCAGCAGCCAAGACTACCTTGGGGGTGAAAAACTGTTTTTT. Encoded protein: CASSQDYLGGEKLFF. The full variable domain, completed using reference TRBV14 and TRBJ1-4, is EAGVTQFPSHSVIEKGQTVTLRCDPISGHDNLYWYRRVMGKEIKFLLHFVKESKQDESGMPNNRFLAERTGGTYSTLKVQPAELEDSGVYFCASSQDYLGGEKLFFGSGTQLSVL.

The gene calls are TRBV27 and TRBJ2-7; 12 bases match TRBD1. The CDR3 is 15 amino acids. The J segment lost 0 bases and the V segment lost 3 bases, leaving 0 bases of the junction unmatched. The V gene's germline CDR1 is MNHEY and CDR2 SMNVEV (reference sequence). This CDR3 reads CASSLGQGASYEQYF. The CDR3 DNA is TGTGCCAGCAGTTTGGGACAGGGGGCCTCCTACGAGCAGTACTTC.

The V and J genes are TRBV19 and TRBJ1-1; D may be TRBD1 (6 bases). The germline V and J ends were trimmed by 1 base and 6 bases, with 12 bases remaining between them. The CDR3 contains 14 residues. Germline V gene sequence: CDR1 LNHDA, CDR2 SQIVND (reference sequence). The CDR3 sequence: CASSIGGQIPEAFF. The DNA of the CDR3 is TGTGCCAGTAGTATAGGAGGACAGATACCTGAAGCTTTCTTT.

The V and J genes are TRBV7-9 and TRBJ1-2, with D perhaps TRBD1 (6 bases). Germline V CDR1 and CDR2: SEHNR, FQNEAQ (reference sequence). The V gene lost 5 bases and the J gene lost 8 bases, with 9 bases spanning the gap. The CDR3 runs to 11 residues. The CDR3 DNA reads as TGTGCCAGCAGCACAGGGCACGGCTACACCTTC. It specifies CASSTGHGYTF. Full variable domain (remainder filled in from reference TRBV7-9 and TRBJ1-2): DTGVSQNPRHKITKRGQNVTFRCDPISEHNRLYWYRQTLGQGPEFLTYFQNEAQLEKSRLLSDRFSAERPKGSFSTLEIQRTEQGDSAMYLCASSTGHGYTFGSGTRLTVV.

The chain recombines TRBV7-2 with TRBJ2-3; D uncertain. This CDR3 region has 11 residues. Trimming stripped 3 bases from V and 2 bases from J, with 0 bases between. The V gene's germline CDR1 is SGHTA and CDR2 FQGNSA. CDR3 nucleotide sequence: TGTGCCAGCAGCTTCACAGATACGCAGTATTTT. This gives the protein CASSFTDTQYF.

This rearrangement joins TRBV6-5 to TRBJ2-7; D gene ambiguous. The CDR3 runs 16 residues. The V gene's germline CDR1 is MNHEY and CDR2 SVGAGI. The ends were cut back, 4 bases at V and 2 bases at J, with 18 bases in the middle. The CDR3 DNA reads as TGTGCCAGCAGTTCCCTCGGGCGTTGGCTTGCCTACGAGCAGTACTTC. It encodes CASSSLGRWLAYEQYF.

V gene TRBV28 combines with J gene TRBJ2-1; D unclear. The CDR3 spans 15 residues. V lost 4 bases to trimming and J lost 5 bases, with 15 bases between them. The germline V gene encodes CDR1 MDHEN and CDR2 SYDVKM. The CDR3 loop is CASSSRNRYHNEQFF. CDR3 in DNA: TGTGCCAGCAGTTCCCGAAATCGATATCACAATGAGCAGTTCTTC.

The chain carries TRBV10-3 and TRBJ2-3; D is perhaps TRBD1 or TRBD2 (5 bases each). The V end lost 8 bases, the J end lost 6 bases, and 9 bases lay between the germline ends. The CDR3 contains 11 residues. Germline V gene lookup returns CDR1 ENHRY and CDR2 SYGVKD. The CDR3 sequence: CAIRWGDTQYF. CDR3 bases: TGTGCCATCCGCTGGGGGGATACGCAGTATTTT.

The rearrangement uses TRBV5-4 and TRBJ2-7, with 7 bases fitting TRBD2. The CDR3 has 16 amino acids. CDR1 is SGHNT, CDR2 YYREEE, per germline (reference sequence). J was trimmed by 0 bases and V by 3 bases; bases with no gene match: 9. CDR3 DNA: TGTGCCAGCAGCTATACCAATAGCGGGTACTCCTACGAGCAGTACTTC. Amino acid sequence: CASSYTNSGYSYEQYF.

The chain uses TRBV9 and TRBJ2-2; D not resolved. Trimming left V 0 bases short and J 8 bases short, with 8 bases between. The CDR3 loop spans 13 amino acids. Germline-derived CDR1 and CDR2 are SGDLS and YYNGEE. CDR3 bases: TGTGCCAGCAGCGTAGCTCCGGGTGGGGAGCTGTTTTTT. Amino acids: CASSVAPGGELFF. Together with reference TRBV9 and TRBJ2-2, the CDR3 gives the full variable domain: DSGVTQTPKHLITATGQRVTLRCSPRSGDLSVYWYQQSLDQGLQFLIQYYNGEERAKGNILERFSAQQFPDLHSELNLSSLELGDSALYFCASSVAPGGELFFGEGSRLTVL.

CDR3 DNA: TGTGCCAGTAGTATCTTCTACACCGGGACTAGTGAAGAGACCCAGTACTTC. This translates into CASSIFYTGTSEETQYF. The V gene is TRBV19, the J gene TRBJ2-5; TRBD2 aligns across 8 bases. This CDR3 comprises 17 residues. Germline CDR1 is LNHDA and CDR2 is SQIVND (reference sequence). Trimming removed 3 bases from V and 3 bases from J; junction bases left unmatched: 12.

Of note for this clone: Relative to the germline gene, one junction end is altered; a read error may explain this. This chain joins TRBV28 and TRBJ1-1; 8 nucleotides match TRBD1. Germline lookup yields CDR1 MDHEN and CDR2 SYDVKM. The CDR3 extends over 18 amino acids. The DNA of the CDR3 is TGTGCCAGCAGTTTATCCCCTCGGACAGGGATGGGGAACCCTGAAGCTTTCTTT. Protein: CASSLSPRTGMGNPEAFF.

The gene calls are TRBV4-2 and TRBJ1-2; 12 positions match TRBD1. From germline, CDR1 is LGHNA and CDR2 YNFKEQ. The CDR3 is 16 amino acids. With V trimmed by 0 bases and J by 7 bases, 6 bases remained unmatched. The CDR3 loop is CASSQDHGTGGSGYTF. In DNA form, the CDR3 reads TGTGCCAGCAGCCAAGATCATGGGACAGGGGGCAGTGGCTACACCTTC.

The chain couples TRBV7-9 to TRBJ2-4; D gene ambiguous. Germline CDR1 and CDR2: SEHNR and FQNEAQ (reference sequence). The CDR3 is made up of 13 amino acids. With 5 bases removed from V and 1 base from J, the gap between germline ends came to 6 bases. CDR3 nucleotide sequence: TGTGCCAGCAGCCCCTTGGCCAAAAACATTCAGTACTTC. Translation: CASSPLAKNIQYF. Together with reference TRBV7-9 and TRBJ2-4, the CDR3 gives the full variable domain: DTGVSQNPRHKITKRGQNVTFRCDPISEHNRLYWYRQTLGQGPEFLTYFQNEAQLEKSRLLSDRFSAERPKGSFSTLEIQRTEQGDSAMYLCASSPLAKNIQYFGAGTRLSVL.

This clone was observed once. The chain joins TRBV11-2 to TRBJ2-3; TRBD2 aligns across 11 bases. From germline, CDR1 is SGHAT and CDR2 FQNNGV. The trim removed 5 bases at V and 5 bases at J, leaving 12 bases unmatched. The CDR3 is made up of 17 amino acids. The CDR3 spells CASSDGTSGLGKDTQYF. CDR3 bases: TGTGCCAGCAGCGACGGGACTAGCGGCTTGGGGAAAGATACGCAGTATTTT.